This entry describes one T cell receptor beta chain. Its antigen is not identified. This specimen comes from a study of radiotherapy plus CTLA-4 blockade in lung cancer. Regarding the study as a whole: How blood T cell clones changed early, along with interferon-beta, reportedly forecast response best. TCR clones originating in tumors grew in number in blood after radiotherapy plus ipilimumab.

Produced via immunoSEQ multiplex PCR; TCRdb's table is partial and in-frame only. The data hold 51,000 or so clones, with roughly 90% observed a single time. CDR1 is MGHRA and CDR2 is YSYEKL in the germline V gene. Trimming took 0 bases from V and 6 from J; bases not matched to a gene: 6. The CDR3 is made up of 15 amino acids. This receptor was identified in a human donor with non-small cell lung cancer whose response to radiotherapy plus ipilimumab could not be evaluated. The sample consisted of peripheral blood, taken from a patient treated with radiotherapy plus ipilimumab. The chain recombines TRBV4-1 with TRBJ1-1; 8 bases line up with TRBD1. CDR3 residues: CASSQDPQGAAEAFF. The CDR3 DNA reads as TGCGCCAGCAGCCAAGATCCCCAGGGGGCCGCTGAAGCTTTCTTT.